The present T cell receptor (beta chain) was sequenced within a study of CXCR3-negative and CXCR3-positive naive CD8 T cells. Preparation of TRB cDNA libraries relied on 5' RACE carrying UMI labels. Using the 5' RACE reads, TCRdb records one entry per CDR3 protein without DNA. The sample holds about 60,000 distinct CDR3 sequences. Study-level results: Naive cells with CXCR3 showed TRB CDR3s that were more hydrophobic than those in CXCR3-negative naive cells.

Germline-derived CDR1 and CDR2 are MNHEY and SVGEGT. The CDR3 extends over 13 amino acids. Details on this clonotype: As yet, its antigen is unknown.

The chain is built from TRBV6-2 or TRBV6-3 and TRBJ1-5. Sequencing input: naive CXCR3+ CD8+ T cells from blood. Regarding subset: CD45RO-CCR7+CD27+CD95- naive CD8+ T cells expressing CXCR3 (TNR3+). The TCR sequence derives from a human donor in good health. Some clones in this sample may be carry-over from other donors' samples. CDR3: CASSYQIDQPQHF.